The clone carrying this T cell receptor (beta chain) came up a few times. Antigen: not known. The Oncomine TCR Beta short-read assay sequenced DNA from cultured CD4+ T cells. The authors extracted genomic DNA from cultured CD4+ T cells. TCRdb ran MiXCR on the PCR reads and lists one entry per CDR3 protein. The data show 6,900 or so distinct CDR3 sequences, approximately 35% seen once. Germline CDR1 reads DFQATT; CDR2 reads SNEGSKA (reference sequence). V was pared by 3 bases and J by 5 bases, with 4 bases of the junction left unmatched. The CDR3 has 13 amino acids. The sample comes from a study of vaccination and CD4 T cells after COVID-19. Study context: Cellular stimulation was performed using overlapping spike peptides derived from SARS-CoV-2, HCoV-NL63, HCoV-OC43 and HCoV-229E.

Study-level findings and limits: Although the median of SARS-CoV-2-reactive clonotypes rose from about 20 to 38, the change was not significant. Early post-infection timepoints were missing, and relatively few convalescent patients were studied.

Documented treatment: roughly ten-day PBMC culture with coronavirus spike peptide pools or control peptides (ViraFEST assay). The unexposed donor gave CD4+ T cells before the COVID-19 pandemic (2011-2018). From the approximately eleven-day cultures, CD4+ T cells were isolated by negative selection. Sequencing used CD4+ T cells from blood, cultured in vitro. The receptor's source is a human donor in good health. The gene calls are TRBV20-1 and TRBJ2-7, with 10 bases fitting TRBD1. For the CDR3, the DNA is TGCAGTGCTAGCACCGGGACAGGGGACGAGCAGTACTTC. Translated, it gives CSASTGTGDEQYF.